The 24 T cell receptor beta chains given below trace back to one sample, sequenced in a study of T cells in Graves' hyperthyroidism and ophthalmopathy. TCR beta CDR3 sequences were amplified from RNA transcripts. With the HTBI primer set, the TCR CDR3 went through a first round of RT-PCR. TCRdb re-analysed the multiplex PCR reads in MiXCR, keeping a single row per CDR3 protein. The sample lists a few hundred thousand distinct CDR3 sequences; 40% to 55% were seen once. Input material: peripheral blood or thyroid tissue (not recorded which). The source of these receptors is an adult woman with Graves' disease, either hyperthyroidism or ophthalmopathy (not recorded which).

This clonotype was detected many times. The chain combines TRBV5-8 with TRBJ1-2, with D possibly being TRBD1 (5 bases). Germline V gene data show CDR1 as SGHTS and CDR2 as YDEGEE. With 2 bases removed from V and 3 bases from J, the gap between germline ends came to 11 bases. The CDR3 spans 14 residues. The CDR3 is CASSLGRGDYGYTF. As DNA, the CDR3 is TGTGCCAGCAGCTTAGGGAGAGGGGACTATGGCTACACCTTC.

The sample holds many counts of this clonotype. This chain joins TRBV2 and TRBJ1-6; D gene uncertain. The CDR3 extends over 17 amino acids. Trimming took off 4 bases at V and 0 bases at J, with 13 bases between the two ends. In germline, CDR1 is SNHLY, CDR2 FYNNEI. This CDR3 is CASSVTPPSSYNSPLHF. In nucleotides, the CDR3 is TGTGCCAGCAGTGTGACACCTCCGAGCTCCTATAATTCACCCCTCCACTTT.

The table lists this clonotype with a few counts. The V gene is TRBV7-9, the J gene TRBJ2-5; 8 bases line up with TRBD2. Germline trimming cut 5 bases from V and 2 bases from J; bases unmatched to any gene: 4. This CDR3 is built from 14 residues. CDR1 is SEHNR, CDR2 FQNEAQ, per germline (reference sequence). The CDR3 loop is CASSLGLDQETQYF. The CDR3 nucleotides are TGTGCCAGCAGCCTGGGACTAGATCAAGAGACCCAGTACTTC.

Many counts were recorded for this clonotype. The V call is TRBV20-1, the J call TRBJ2-7, with 9 bases aligning to TRBD1. Germline CDR1 DFQATT, CDR2 SNEGSKA (reference sequence). CDR3 size: 13 residues. V lost 5 bases to trimming and J lost 3 bases; unmatched junction nucleotides: 5. The CDR3 DNA reads TGCAGTGCTCGGGACAGGGAAGACTACGAGCAGTACTTC. This gives the protein CSARDREDYEQYF.

This rearrangement joins TRBV24-1 to TRBJ1-5, with D hard to call. The germline CDR1 and CDR2 sequences are KGHDR and SFDVKD. The CDR3 has 14 residues. Trimming removed 9 bases from V and 5 bases from J, with 16 bases in between. Written as DNA, the CDR3 is TGTGCCACCGAGGACTCCGGGCGGGATCAGCCCCAGCATTTT. Its protein is CATEDSGRDQPQHF.

The genes are TRBV7-6 and TRBJ2-2; the D is unclear. The length of the CDR3 is 13 residues. The germline V gene encodes CDR1 SGHVS and CDR2 FNYEAQ. V was cut by 5 bases and J by 6 bases, with 10 bases left in between. The CDR3 region has the DNA TGTGCCAGCAGCCCCGTAGATCCCGGGGAGCTGTTTTTT. It yields the protein CASSPVDPGELFF.

This clonotype appeared a single time. CDR3 DNA sequence: TGTGCCAGCAGCCTAAGACAGGGTGGTGGCTACACCGGGGAGCTGTTTTTT. Protein: CASSLRQGGGYTGELFF. The chain is built from TRBV7-2 and TRBJ2-2, with 7 bases fitting TRBD1. Trimming took 5 bases from V and 3 from J; bases not matched to a gene: 12. CDR1 SGHTA and CDR2 FQGNSA come from the germline V gene. CDR3 length equals 17 residues.

This clonotype was counted at least ten times. V usage is TRBV13 and J usage is TRBJ2-7; 11 bases fit TRBD2. Germline lookup yields CDR1 PRHDT and CDR2 FYEKMQ (reference sequence). Trimming removed 5 bases from V and 2 bases from J; junction bases left unmatched: 5. The CDR3 has 15 residues. CDR3 nucleotide sequence: TGTGCCAGCAGCCGGGGACTAGCGGTTACCTACGAGCAGTACTTC. This encodes CASSRGLAVTYEQYF.

This chain uses TRBV10-3 with TRBJ1-1; 12 positions match TRBD1. The germline V gene encodes CDR1 ENHRY and CDR2 SYGVKD. Trimming took 10 bases from V and 6 from J; bases not matched to a gene: 6. The CDR3 spans 13 residues. The CDR3 DNA is TGTGCCACCATGGGGACAGGGGGCCCTGAAGCTTTCTTT. Amino acid sequence: CATMGTGGPEAFF.

As regards this clonotype: A read error may be the cause here, since a much bigger clone is one base away. The chain is built from TRBV6-6 and TRBJ1-5, with D hard to call. The CDR3 contains 14 residues. Trimming cost V 8 bases and J 3 bases, with 14 bases left between them. The germline V gene has CDR1 MNHNY and CDR2 SVGAGI (reference sequence). CDR3 sequence (DNA): TGTGCCAGCCGCCAAGGACGTTTCAATCAGCCCCAGCATTTT. Its translation: CASRQGRFNQPQHF.

A remark on this clonotype: This clone may be a read error of a much larger clone one base away. The chain uses TRBV6-1 and TRBJ2-7; the match to TRBD2 covers 9 bases. There are 13 residues in the CDR3. Germline assignment: CDR1 MNHNS and CDR2 SASEGT. In DNA, the CDR3 is TGTGGCAGCAGGGTAGCGGGAGACGACGAGCAGTACTTC. Residues: CGSRVAGDDEQYF.

CDR3 sequence reads: CSARASGSPYF. The CDR3 bases are TGCAGTGCTAGAGCTAGCGGGAGTCCGTACTTC. This chain uses TRBV20-1 with TRBJ2-7; 10 nucleotides align to TRBD2. Germline V gene data show CDR1 as DFQATT and CDR2 as SNEGSKA (reference sequence). V shed 1 base and J 12 bases; nucleotides not matched to a gene: 3. The CDR3 runs to 11 residues.

This chain uses TRBV15 with TRBJ2-2; D may be TRBD1 (5 bases). CDR1 and CDR2 from the germline V gene are LNHNV and YYDKDF (reference sequence). The CDR3 contains 15 residues. The V end was cut by 1 base, the J end by 5 bases, with 11 bases between. The DNA of the CDR3 is TGTGCCACCAGCAGAGCCTCGGCAGGGACCGGGGAGCTGTTTTTT. Translation: CATSRASAGTGELFF.

This chain uses TRBV11-2 with TRBJ2-7; 9 nucleotides agree with TRBD2. This CDR3 contains 14 residues. The germline CDR1 and CDR2 sequences are SGHAT and FQNNGV. Losses at the gene ends were 6 bases for V and 2 bases for J; bases not matched to a gene: 5. CDR3 bases: TGTGCCAGCAGGAGAGCGGGAGGCCCCTACGAGCAGTACTTC. Residues: CASRRAGGPYEQYF.

This clonotype occurred many times. This chain connects TRBV10-3 to TRBJ2-7; 13 bases match TRBD2. After removal of 0 bases from V and 3 bases from J, the junction contained 2 bases not matched to a gene. This CDR3 is built from 16 residues. The germline V gene encodes CDR1 ENHRY and CDR2 SYGVKD. The CDR3 loop is CAISESGTSGVYEQYF. The CDR3 DNA reads as TGTGCCATCAGTGAGTCTGGGACTAGCGGGGTCTACGAGCAGTACTTC.

The genes are TRBV7-4 and TRBJ2-5, with 7 bases matching TRBD2. The CDR3 totals 15 residues. Per germline, CDR1 SGHVT and CDR2 SQSDAQ. V was pared by 3 bases and J by 5 bases, with 9 bases of the junction left unmatched. CDR3 bases: TGTGCCAGCAGCTTTGCGGGAGATAGGGGCGAGACCCAGTACTTC. Translation gives CASSFAGDRGETQYF.

The chain recombines TRBV24-1 with TRBJ1-4, with 7 bases lining up with TRBD1. CDR1 is KGHDR and CDR2 is SFDVKD in the germline V gene. This CDR3 is 14 amino acids long. The ends lost 10 bases at V and 7 bases at J; junction bases unmatched: 11. CDR3 in amino acids: CATKSRGNTEKLFF. CDR3 coding DNA: TGTGCCACGAAATCCAGGGGGAACACTGAAAAACTGTTTTTT.

The V gene is TRBV6-5, the J gene TRBJ1-1, with TRBD1 identical over 9 bases. This CDR3 has 16 amino acids. After removal of 7 bases from V and 2 bases from J, the junction contained 11 bases not matched to a gene. Germline V CDR1 and CDR2: MNHEY, SVGAGI. The CDR3, as DNA: TGTGCCAGCACTCCCCGTAGGGACAGGGACAACACTGAAGCTTTCTTT. Amino acid sequence: CASTPRRDRDNTEAFF.

The chain is built from TRBV19 and TRBJ2-5, with D possibly TRBD2 on 6 matching bases. V lost 4 bases and J 1 base, leaving 13 bases between the germline ends. The V gene's germline CDR1 is LNHDA and CDR2 SQIVND (reference sequence). The CDR3 consists of 15 residues. CDR3: CASSTVGLLQETQYF. For the CDR3, the DNA is TGTGCCAGTAGTACCGTCGGACTACTCCAAGAGACCCAGTACTTC.

This clonotype was seen at least ten times. V gene TRBV14 combines with J gene TRBJ2-5; tentatively, D is TRBD1 or TRBD2 (5 bases each). CDR3 length equals 15 residues. Germline V lookup: CDR1 SGHDN, CDR2 FVKESK. Trimming cost V 10 bases and J 1 base, with 19 bases left between them. The CDR3 reads CATIAPRGCQETQYF. CDR3 nucleotide sequence: TGTGCCACCATCGCTCCCCGGGGCTGCCAAGAGACCCAGTACTTC.

V and J are TRBV2 and TRBJ1-4; tentative D call: TRBD1 (6 bases). V gave up 9 bases and J gave up 8 bases, with 16 bases separating them. Germline V gene sequence: CDR1 SNHLY, CDR2 FYNNEI. The CDR3 contains 13 residues. The CDR3 protein is CARVRETGEKLFF. The CDR3 region has the DNA TGTGCCAGGGTTCGGGAGACAGGCGAAAAACTGTTTTTT.

This clonotype was observed many times. The V and J genes are TRBV11-2 and TRBJ2-7; 13 bases align to TRBD2. This CDR3 contains 16 residues. Per germline, CDR1 SGHAT and CDR2 FQNNGV. Trimming at V came to 5 bases and at J to 4 bases, leaving 8 bases not matched to a gene. This CDR3 is CASSGRTSGRAYEQYF. The CDR3 nucleotides are TGTGCCAGCAGCGGGCGGACTAGCGGGAGAGCTTACGAGCAGTACTTC.

The chain combines TRBV10-3 with TRBJ2-7; perhaps D is TRBD1 or TRBD2 (5 bases each). The CDR3 contains 14 residues. V was trimmed by 6 bases and J by 3 bases, leaving 15 bases between them. Germline V gene lookup returns CDR1 ENHRY and CDR2 SYGVKD. In nucleotides, the CDR3 is TGTGCCATCAGACCGGGACGGAAGCGCTACGAGCAGTACTTC. Its translation: CAIRPGRKRYEQYF.

The sample holds one count of this clonotype. V and J are TRBV9 and TRBJ1-5; D ambiguous. Between the trimmed V and J ends, which lost 3 bases and 5 bases, there was a span of 15 bases. This CDR3 spans 15 amino acids. Germline V CDR1 and CDR2: SGDLS, YYNGEE. The DNA of the CDR3 is TGTGCCAGCAGCGCCGGACTAGGACCCTATCAGCCCCAGCATTTT. It specifies CASSAGLGPYQPQHF.